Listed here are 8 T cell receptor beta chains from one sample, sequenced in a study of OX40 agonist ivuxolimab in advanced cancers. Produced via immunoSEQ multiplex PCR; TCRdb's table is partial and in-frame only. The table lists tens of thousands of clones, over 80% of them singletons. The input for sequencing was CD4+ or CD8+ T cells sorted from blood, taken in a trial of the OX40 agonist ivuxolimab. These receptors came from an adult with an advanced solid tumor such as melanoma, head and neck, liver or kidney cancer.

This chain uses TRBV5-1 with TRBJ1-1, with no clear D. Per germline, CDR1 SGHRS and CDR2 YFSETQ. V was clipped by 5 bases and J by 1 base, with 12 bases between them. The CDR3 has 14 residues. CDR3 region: CASRAGWTNTEAFF. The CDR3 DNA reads TGCGCCAGCAGAGCAGGATGGACGAACACTGAAGCTTTCTTT.

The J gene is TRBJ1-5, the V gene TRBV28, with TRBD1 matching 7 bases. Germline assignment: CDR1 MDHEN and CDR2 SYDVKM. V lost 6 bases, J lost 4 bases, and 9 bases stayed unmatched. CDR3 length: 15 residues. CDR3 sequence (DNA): TGTGCCAGCAGATTGGACAGGAAAGAAAATCAGCCCCAGCATTTT. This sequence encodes CASRLDRKENQPQHF.

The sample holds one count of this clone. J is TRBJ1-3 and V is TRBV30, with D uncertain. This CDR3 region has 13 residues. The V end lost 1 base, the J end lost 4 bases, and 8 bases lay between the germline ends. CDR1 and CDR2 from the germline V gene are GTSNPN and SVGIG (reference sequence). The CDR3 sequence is CAWSEGSGNTIYF. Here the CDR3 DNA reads TGTGCCTGGAGTGAGGGATCGGGAAACACCATATATTTT. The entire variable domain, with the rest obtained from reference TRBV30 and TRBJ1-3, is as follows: SQTIHQWPATLVQPVGSPLSLECTVEGTSNPNLYWYRQAAGRGLQLLFYSVGIGQISSEVPQNLSASRPQDRQFILSSKKLLLSDSGFYLCAWSEGSGNTIYFGEGSWLTVV.

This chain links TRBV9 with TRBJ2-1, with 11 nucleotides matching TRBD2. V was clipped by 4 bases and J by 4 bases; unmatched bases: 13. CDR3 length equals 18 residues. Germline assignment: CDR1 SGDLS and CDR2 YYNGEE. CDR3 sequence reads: CASSPGLAGPATYNEQFF. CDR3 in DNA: TGTGCCAGCAGCCCCGGACTAGCGGGTCCCGCGACGTACAATGAGCAGTTCTTC. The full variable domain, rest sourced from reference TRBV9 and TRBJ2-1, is DSGVTQTPKHLITATGQRVTLRCSPRSGDLSVYWYQQSLDQGLQFLIQYYNGEERAKGNILERFSAQQFPDLHSELNLSSLELGDSALYFCASSPGLAGPATYNEQFFGPGTRLTVL.

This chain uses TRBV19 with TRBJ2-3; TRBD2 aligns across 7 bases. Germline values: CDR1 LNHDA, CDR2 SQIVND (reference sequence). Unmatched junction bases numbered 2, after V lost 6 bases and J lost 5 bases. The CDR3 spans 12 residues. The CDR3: CASSPSGDTQYF. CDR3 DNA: TGTGCCAGTAGCCCTAGCGGAGATACGCAGTATTTT. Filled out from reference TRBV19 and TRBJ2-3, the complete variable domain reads DGGITQSPKYLFRKEGQNVTLSCEQNLNHDAMYWYRQDPGQGLRLIYYSQIVNDFQKGDIAEGYSVSREKKESFPLTVTSAQKNPTAFYLCASSPSGDTQYFGPGTRLTVL.

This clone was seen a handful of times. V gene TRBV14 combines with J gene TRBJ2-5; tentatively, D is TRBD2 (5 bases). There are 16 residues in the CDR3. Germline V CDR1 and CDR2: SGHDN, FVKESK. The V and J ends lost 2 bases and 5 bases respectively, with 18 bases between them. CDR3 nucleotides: TGTGCCAGCAGCCAACCCGTGGGAACGACGGGGGAGACCCAGTACTTC. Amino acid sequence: CASSQPVGTTGETQYF.

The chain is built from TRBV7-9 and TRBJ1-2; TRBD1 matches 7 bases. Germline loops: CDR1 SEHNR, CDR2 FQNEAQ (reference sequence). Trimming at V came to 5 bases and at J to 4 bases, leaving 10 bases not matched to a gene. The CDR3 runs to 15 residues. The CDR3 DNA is TGTGCCAGCAGCCCGGGACAGATACTTACCTATGGCTACACCTTC. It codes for CASSPGQILTYGYTF.

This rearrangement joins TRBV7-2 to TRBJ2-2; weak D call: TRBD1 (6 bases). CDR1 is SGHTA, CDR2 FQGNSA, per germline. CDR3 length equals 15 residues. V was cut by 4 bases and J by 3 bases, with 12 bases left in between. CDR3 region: CASSSRDTDTGELFF. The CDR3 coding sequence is TGTGCCAGCAGCTCTCGGGACACCGACACCGGGGAGCTGTTTTTT.